This T cell receptor (beta chain) was recovered during a study of T cell changes during pregnancy in multiple sclerosis (dated by TCRdb to between 2018 and 2021). Concerning the study at large: Changes in the T cell repertoire over the course of pregnancy were examined in this study in women with multiple sclerosis.

Library generation was performed with the immunoSEQ multiplex PCR assay. The table was pulled from immuneACCESS by TCRdb, which kept in-frame rearrangements only. Such tables lose some clones; where checked, under half of the loss comes from unresolved V genes, and the rest has no known cause. The sample table holds some 87,000 clones, of which over 80% were seen once. The ten largest make up approximately 2.6% of the sample. A word on this clone: This receptor's antigen is unknown. The record has no base qualities; no much larger clone is one base away.

The CDR3 runs 14 amino acids, cysteine and phenylalanine included. Of the read, only the CDR3 DNA is kept; its 42 bases are in frame from base 1. The V end loses 2 bases and the J end loses 1 base, and a stretch of 8 bases separates them. From the germline V gene, CDR1 is MNHEY and CDR2 is SVGAGI. This specimen was peripheral blood, taken in the first trimester of pregnancy. The rearrangement combines TRBV6-5 with TRBJ1-1; the D gene cannot be resolved reliably. The TCR originated in a female donor with multiple sclerosis, enrolled in a pregnancy study. The nucleotides are TGTGCCAGCAGTTACGAGCATTCGAACACTGAAGCTTTCTTT. Its product reads: CASSYEHSNTEAFF.